These 14 T cell receptor beta chains were sequenced from one sample in a study of T cell responses to AZD1222 COVID-19 vaccine. Profiling relied on immunoSEQ multiplex PCR, and the TCRdb table lists in-frame clones only, not all of them. The table records over 130,000 clones, around 90% of them present only once. Sequenced material: peripheral blood, taken 28 days after the second AZD1222 dose. All receptors derive from an adult who received the AZD1222 COVID-19 vaccine.

The chain couples TRBV9 to TRBJ1-3, with D tentatively TRBD1 (5 bases). Trimming removed 2 bases at V and 2 bases at J, with 14 bases between. The CDR3 has 16 residues. Germline V gene data show CDR1 as SGDLS and CDR2 as YYNGEE. The CDR3 sequence is CASSVAGTDTGNTIYF. The DNA for the CDR3 is TGTGCCAGCAGCGTTGCCGGGACGGACACTGGAAACACCATATATTTT.

This clone was observed once. This sequence joins TRBV19 and TRBJ1-3, with D unclear. The length of the CDR3 is 15 residues. CDR1 and CDR2 from the germline V gene are LNHDA and SQIVND (reference sequence). Trimming took off 0 bases at V and 1 base at J, with 7 bases between the two ends. The CDR3 DNA follows: TGTGCCAGTAGTATAGATCCTCGGTCTGGAAACACCATATATTTT. Translated, it gives CASSIDPRSGNTIYF.

V gene TRBV20-1 combines with J gene TRBJ2-1, with 8 bases lining up with TRBD2. Germline V gene sequence: CDR1 DFQATT, CDR2 SNEGSKA (reference sequence). V gave up 3 bases and J gave up 9 bases; unmatched junction bases: 7. There are 13 residues in the CDR3. Here the CDR3 DNA reads TGCAGTGCTAGTCGGGAGGGCCTTGGTGAGCAGTTCTTC. This encodes CSASREGLGEQFF.

The sample holds a few counts of this clone. The rearrangement joins TRBV24-1 to TRBJ2-1; 7 nucleotides line up with TRBD2. Losses at the gene ends were 3 bases for V and 0 bases for J; bases not matched to a gene: 7. The CDR3 is 17 amino acids. CDR1 is KGHDR, CDR2 SFDVKD, per germline. The DNA of the CDR3 is TGTGCCACCAGTGATCCTCTAGCGGAGAGCTCCTACAATGAGCAGTTCTTC. It codes for CATSDPLAESSYNEQFF.

The rearrangement links TRBV5-1 to TRBJ1-6; 10 nucleotides align to TRBD1. This CDR3 is built from 16 residues. V was clipped by 1 base and J by 8 bases; unmatched bases: 6. Germline CDR1 SGHRS, CDR2 YFSETQ. This CDR3 is CASSLSGTGVDSPLHF. The DNA of the CDR3 is TGCGCCAGCAGCTTGTCGGGGACAGGGGTTGATTCACCCCTCCACTTT. Combining the CDR3 with reference TRBV5-1 and TRBJ1-6 gives the whole variable domain KAGVTQTPRYLIKTRGQQVTLSCSPISGHRSVSWYQQTPGQGLQFLFEYFSETQRNKGNFPGRFSGRQFSNSRSEMNVSTLELGDSALYLCASSLSGTGVDSPLHFGNGTRLTVT.

In DNA form, the CDR3 reads TGTGCCAGCATGCTACGGGTCGGAAACACTGAAGCTTTCTTT. This gives the protein CASMLRVGNTEAFF. V and J are TRBV2 and TRBJ1-1; D uncertain. Trimming cost V 7 bases and J 2 bases, with 14 bases left between them. Germline loops: CDR1 SNHLY, CDR2 FYNNEI. The CDR3 is made up of 14 amino acids.

This clone turned up a few times. The CDR3: CASISSNTGELFF. The CDR3 coding sequence is TGTGCCAGCATTTCATCGAACACCGGGGAGCTGTTTTTT. V is TRBV28 and J is TRBJ2-2, with unresolved D. The V and J ends lost 7 bases and 0 bases respectively, with 6 bases between them. The CDR3 loop spans 13 amino acids. CDR1 and CDR2 from the germline V gene are MDHEN and SYDVKM.

CDR3 nucleotide sequence: TGTGCCATCAGTGAGTCGGCTAGCGGGGGGATAAACAATGAGCAGTTCTTC. Translation gives CAISESASGGINNEQFF. V is TRBV10-3 and J is TRBJ2-1, with 11 nucleotides matching TRBD2. V shed 0 bases and J 5 bases; nucleotides not matched to a gene: 6. The CDR3 runs to 17 residues. Germline CDR1 reads ENHRY; CDR2 reads SYGVKD.

V and J are TRBV7-7 and TRBJ2-3; D perhaps matches TRBD2 (5 bases). Germline V gene sequence: CDR1 SSHAT, CDR2 FNYEAQ (reference sequence). V dropped 5 bases and J dropped 3 bases, with 9 bases sitting between them. The CDR3 covers 13 residues. DNA of the CDR3: TGTGCCAGCAGCCGGACGGGGACAGATACGCAGTATTTT. This translates into CASSRTGTDTQYF.

This clone was detected only once. The chain carries TRBV18 and TRBJ2-1; possibly TRBD2 for D (7 bases). The CDR3 covers 16 residues. Trimming stripped 4 bases from V and 6 bases from J, with 19 bases between. Germline CDR1 is KGHSH and CDR2 is LQKENI. The CDR3 loop is CASSLNPGGSGNEQFF. Here the CDR3 DNA reads TGTGCCAGCTCACTCAACCCGGGGGGCTCAGGCAATGAGCAGTTCTTC.

The chain employs TRBV14 and TRBJ1-2; maybe TRBD1 (5 bases). CDR1 is SGHDN, CDR2 FVKESK, per germline. The length of the CDR3 is 13 residues. Deletions cut 4 bases from V and 7 bases from J, with 13 bases between. The CDR3 spells CASSPHGGVGYTF. CDR3 bases: TGTGCCAGCAGCCCCCACGGAGGGGTTGGCTACACCTTC.

V usage is TRBV19 and J usage is TRBJ1-5; D unresolved. The CDR3 totals 14 residues. V was shortened by 2 bases and J by 3 bases, with 8 bases between the two germline ends. In germline, CDR1 is LNHDA, CDR2 SQIVND (reference sequence). CDR3 nucleotide sequence: TGTGCCAGTAGTATATCTGGTACCAATCAGCCCCAGCATTTT. Translated: CASSISGTNQPQHF.

CDR3 protein: CASSVAASGKSDTQYF. The CDR3 region has the DNA TGTGCCAGCAGCGTAGCGGCTAGCGGGAAATCAGATACGCAGTATTTT. The chain uses TRBV9 and TRBJ2-3, with TRBD2 identical over 9 bases. Trimming cost V 0 bases and J 4 bases; bases outside gene matches: 6. CDR1 is SGDLS, CDR2 YYNGEE, per germline. The CDR3 is 16 residues long.

This clone showed up just once. J is TRBJ1-1 and V is TRBV9; D is unclear. The CDR3 contains 15 residues. CDR1 and CDR2 from the germline V gene are SGDLS and YYNGEE. V was clipped by 0 bases and J by 0 bases, with 9 bases between them. The CDR3 bases are TGTGCCAGCAGCGTAGGAACATTGGTGAACACTGAAGCTTTCTTT. This gives the protein CASSVGTLVNTEAFF. Supplemented by reference TRBV9 and TRBJ1-1, the full variable domain reads DSGVTQTPKHLITATGQRVTLRCSPRSGDLSVYWYQQSLDQGLQFLIQYYNGEERAKGNILERFSAQQFPDLHSELNLSSLELGDSALYFCASSVGTLVNTEAFFGQGTRLTVV.